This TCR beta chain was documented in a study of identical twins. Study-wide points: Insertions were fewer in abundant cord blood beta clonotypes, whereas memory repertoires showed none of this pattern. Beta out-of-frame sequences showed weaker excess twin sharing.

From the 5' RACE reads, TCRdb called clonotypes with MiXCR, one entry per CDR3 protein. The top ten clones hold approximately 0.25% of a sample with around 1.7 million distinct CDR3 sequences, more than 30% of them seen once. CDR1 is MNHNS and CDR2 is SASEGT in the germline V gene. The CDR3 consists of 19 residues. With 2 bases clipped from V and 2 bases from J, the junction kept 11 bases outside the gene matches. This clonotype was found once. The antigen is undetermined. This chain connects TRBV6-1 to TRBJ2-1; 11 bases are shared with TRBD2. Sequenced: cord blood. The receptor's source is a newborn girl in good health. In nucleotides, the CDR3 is TGTGCCAGCAGTGAAATCGTAGCGGGGGGGTTTCTGACCTACAATGAGCAGTTCTTC. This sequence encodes CASSEIVAGGFLTYNEQFF.